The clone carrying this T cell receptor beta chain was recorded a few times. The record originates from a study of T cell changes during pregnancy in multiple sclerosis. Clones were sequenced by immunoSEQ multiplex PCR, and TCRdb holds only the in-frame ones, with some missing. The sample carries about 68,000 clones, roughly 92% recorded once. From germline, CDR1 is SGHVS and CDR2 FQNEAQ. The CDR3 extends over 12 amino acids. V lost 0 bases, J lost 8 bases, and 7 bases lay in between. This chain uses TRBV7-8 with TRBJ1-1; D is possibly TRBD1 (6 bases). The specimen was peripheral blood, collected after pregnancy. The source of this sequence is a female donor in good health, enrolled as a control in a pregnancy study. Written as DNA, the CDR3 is TGTGCCAGCAGCTTAGCCGGGACAGAAGCTTTCTTT. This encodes CASSLAGTEAFF.